The 30 T cell receptor beta chains presented below share a single source sample, sequenced in a study of ipilimumab plus nivolumab after autologous stem cell transplantation. Assay: immunoSEQ multiplex PCR; the TCRdb copy retains only in-frame clones and omits some. Among around 84,000 clones listed, 65% to 85% were seen once. Sequenced here: PBMCs, sampled in a trial of ipilimumab plus nivolumab as post-transplant consolidation. Every receptor here comes from a male donor with diffuse large B-cell lymphoma.

The rearrangement uses TRBV19 and TRBJ1-2; 7 bases agree with TRBD1. Germline-derived CDR1 and CDR2 are LNHDA and SQIVND (reference sequence). J lost 8 bases, V lost 6 bases, and 15 bases had no gene match. This CDR3 comprises 15 residues. In DNA form, the CDR3 reads TGTGCCAGTAGCCGACAGGGAGGATTGGATCAAGGCTACACCTTC. The encoded protein is CASSRQGGLDQGYTF.

This chain uses TRBV29-1 with TRBJ1-1, with D unresolved. CDR1 SQVTM and CDR2 ANQGSEA come from the germline V gene. The germline V and J ends were trimmed by 3 bases and 1 base, with 9 bases remaining between them. There are 13 residues in the CDR3. CDR3 sequence reads: CSVDDLGNTEAFF. For the CDR3, the DNA is TGCAGCGTTGACGACTTGGGGAACACTGAAGCTTTCTTT.

CDR3 in DNA: TGCGCCAGCAGCTTTGAATATTATCAATCGGGACCCTATGGCTACACCTTC. This codes for CASSFEYYQSGPYGYTF. The rearrangement joins TRBV5-1 to TRBJ1-2, with D perhaps TRBD1 (5 bases). CDR1 is SGHRS and CDR2 is YFSETQ in the germline V gene. Trimming removed 2 bases from V and 4 bases from J, with 21 bases in between. The CDR3 totals 17 residues. Full variable domain (outside the CDR3, taken from reference TRBV5-1 and TRBJ1-2): KAGVTQTPRYLIKTRGQQVTLSCSPISGHRSVSWYQQTPGQGLQFLFEYFSETQRNKGNFPGRFSGRQFSNSRSEMNVSTLELGDSALYLCASSFEYYQSGPYGYTFGSGTRLTVV.

The chain joins TRBV12-5 to TRBJ2-3; TRBD2 matches at 7 bases. CDR3 length equals 13 residues. CDR1 LGHNT and CDR2 FRNRAP come from the germline V gene. The junction had 4 bases not matched to a gene; V was cut back by 8 bases and J by 2 bases. CDR3 in amino acids: CASKAGITDTQYF. The CDR3 bases are TGTGCTAGTAAAGCGGGGATCACAGATACGCAGTATTTT.

The chain is built from TRBV6-6 and TRBJ1-1, with 7 bases lining up with TRBD1. Trimming cost V 3 bases and J 1 base; bases outside gene matches: 2. This CDR3 has 14 amino acids. From germline, CDR1 is MNHNY and CDR2 SVGAGI (reference sequence). CDR3 protein: CASSYQGGNTEAFF. CDR3 DNA sequence: TGTGCCAGCAGTTATCAGGGGGGGAACACTGAAGCTTTCTTT.

The rearrangement links TRBV5-1 to TRBJ2-7; perhaps TRBD1 as D (6 bases). CDR1 and CDR2 from the germline V gene are SGHRS and YFSETQ. The CDR3 extends over 13 amino acids. V shed 1 base and J shed 4 bases, with 9 bases lying between them. The CDR3 loop is CASSLQQGYEQYF. CDR3 nucleotide sequence: TGCGCCAGCAGCTTGCAACAGGGTTACGAGCAGTACTTC.

This clone was picked up a small number of times. This chain uses TRBV6-1 with TRBJ1-6; unclear D gene. The CDR3 runs 15 residues. Germline CDR1 reads MNHNS; CDR2 reads SASEGT. V lost 6 bases and J lost 8, with 17 bases in between. In DNA form, the CDR3 reads TGTGCCAGCAGGCCTTCACACTTCCTAGATTCACCCCTCCACTTT. Protein sequence: CASRPSHFLDSPLHF.

The chain recombines TRBV13 with TRBJ2-3, with TRBD2 identical over 10 bases. The V and J ends lost 4 bases and 6 bases, in that order; junction bases with no gene match: 10. The CDR3 is made up of 16 amino acids. Germline V gene lookup returns CDR1 PRHDT and CDR2 FYEKMQ (reference sequence). The CDR3 loop reads CASSSYLAGGSDTQYF. For the CDR3, the DNA is TGTGCCAGCAGCTCCTATTTAGCGGGGGGCTCGGATACGCAGTATTTT.

This sequence joins TRBV5-1 and TRBJ2-3, with D tentatively TRBD2 (6 bases). Looked up from germline, CDR1 is SGHRS and CDR2 is YFSETQ. The CDR3 is 14 residues long. Between the trimmed V and J ends, which lost 2 bases and 3 bases, there was a span of 10 bases. The CDR3 reads CASSFGTWTDTQYF. Here the CDR3 DNA reads TGCGCCAGCAGCTTCGGGACTTGGACAGATACGCAGTATTTT.

This chain links TRBV15 with TRBJ2-5; no reliable D call. Germline lookup yields CDR1 LNHNV and CDR2 YYDKDF (reference sequence). Trimming left V 7 bases short and J 2 bases short, with 17 bases between. The CDR3 has 15 residues. The CDR3 region has the DNA TGTGCCACCACCAACCCGGGTCGGGCACAAGAGACCCAGTACTTC. Protein product: CATTNPGRAQETQYF.

This chain uses TRBV9 with TRBJ2-7, with 7 bases that match TRBD1. This CDR3 spans 13 amino acids. J lost 12 bases, V lost 3 bases, and 12 bases had no gene match. CDR1 and CDR2 from the germline V gene are SGDLS and YYNGEE. CDR3: CASSGDSTSPRYF. The CDR3 DNA follows: TGTGCCAGCAGCGGGGACAGTACCTCTCCGAGGTACTTC. Using reference TRBV9 and TRBJ2-7 for the parts outside the CDR3, the full variable domain is DSGVTQTPKHLITATGQRVTLRCSPRSGDLSVYWYQQSLDQGLQFLIQYYNGEERAKGNILERFSAQQFPDLHSELNLSSLELGDSALYFCASSGDSTSPRYFGPGTRLTVT.

In nucleotides, the CDR3 is TGTGCCAGCAGCTTAACTCTTGGGGACGGCTACACCTTC. Amino acid sequence: CASSLTLGDGYTF. This chain connects TRBV5-6 to TRBJ1-2, with D maybe TRBD1 (5 bases). The CDR3 length is 13 residues. V was trimmed by 2 bases and J by 8 bases, leaving 13 bases between them. The germline V gene has CDR1 SGHDT and CDR2 YYEEEE.

This chain joins TRBV2 and TRBJ2-1; possibly TRBD1 for D (6 bases). V dropped 4 bases and J dropped 3 bases, with 16 bases sitting between them. The CDR3 has 16 residues. Germline CDR1 is SNHLY and CDR2 is FYNNEI. The CDR3 is CASSAERGSYYNEQFF. CDR3 DNA: TGTGCCAGCAGTGCAGAAAGGGGGTCCTACTACAATGAGCAGTTCTTC.

The chain couples TRBV10-3 to TRBJ2-1, with 9 nucleotides matching TRBD1. J lost 4 bases, V lost 11 bases, and 12 bases had no gene match. The CDR3 has 15 amino acids. Germline V gene sequence: CDR1 ENHRY, CDR2 SYGVKD. CDR3 in amino acids: CAVRSGTGTYNEQFF. CDR3 DNA: TGTGCCGTCCGATCCGGGACAGGGACTTACAATGAGCAGTTCTTC.

This rearrangement joins TRBV5-1 to TRBJ1-6, with TRBD1 identical over 7 bases. Germline values: CDR1 SGHRS, CDR2 YFSETQ. CDR3 length equals 15 residues. Trimming at V came to 0 bases and at J to 9 bases, leaving 6 bases not matched to a gene. CDR3 sequence: CASSLVYRGVSPLHF. The CDR3 bases are TGCGCCAGCAGCTTGGTTTACAGGGGCGTTTCACCCCTCCACTTT.

J is TRBJ2-1 and V is TRBV2, with D unresolved. Between the trimmed V and J ends, which lost 7 bases and 7 bases, there was a span of 20 bases. The CDR3 spans 15 residues. Germline V lookup: CDR1 SNHLY, CDR2 FYNNEI. The CDR3 protein is CASMPTRPLWNEQFF. The CDR3 bases are TGTGCCAGCATGCCAACAAGGCCCCTGTGGAATGAGCAGTTCTTC.

V gene TRBV19 combines with J gene TRBJ2-7, with 8 bases aligning to TRBD2. Germline V gene lookup returns CDR1 LNHDA and CDR2 SQIVND (reference sequence). After removal of 1 base from V and 2 bases from J, the junction contained 10 bases not matched to a gene. CDR3 length equals 17 residues. The CDR3 spells CASSIAVGGGTTYEQYF. CDR3 DNA sequence: TGTGCCAGTAGTATAGCAGTTGGCGGGGGGACCACCTACGAGCAGTACTTC.

J is TRBJ2-2 and V is TRBV5-1, with a tentative D call TRBD2 (5 bases). V was trimmed by 2 bases and J by 4 bases, leaving 9 bases between them. This CDR3 has 14 amino acids. Germline values: CDR1 SGHRS, CDR2 YFSETQ. The CDR3 region has the DNA TGCGCCAGCAGCTTTATCGAGGGCACCGGGGAGCTGTTTTTT. Amino acid sequence: CASSFIEGTGELFF.

This chain joins TRBV6-5 and TRBJ2-7, with TRBD1 identical over 8 bases. Trimming took 7 bases from V and 3 from J; bases not matched to a gene: 2. Germline V gene data show CDR1 as MNHEY and CDR2 as SVGAGI. CDR3 length equals 12 residues. The CDR3 coding sequence is TGTGCCAGCATTGGGACAGGCTACGAGCAGTACTTC. Its translation: CASIGTGYEQYF.

The chain links TRBV10-3 to TRBJ1-2; TRBD1 matches at 9 bases. Losses at the gene ends were 5 bases for V and 2 bases for J; bases not matched to a gene: 3. The CDR3 is 14 amino acids. Per the germline V gene, CDR1 is ENHRY and CDR2 is SYGVKD. The CDR3 DNA follows: TGTGCCATCAGTCCGGGACAGGGAAACTATGGCTACACCTTC. Translated: CAISPGQGNYGYTF.

The rearrangement joins TRBV27 to TRBJ1-1; no firm D call. CDR3 length equals 12 residues. The germline gives CDR1 MNHEY, CDR2 SMNVEV (reference sequence). The germline V and J ends were trimmed by 11 bases and 1 base, with 11 bases remaining between them. This CDR3 reads CAVGRGNTEAFF. The CDR3 bases are TGTGCCGTTGGCCGCGGGAACACTGAAGCTTTCTTT.

In its sample, this clone was seen a few times. The rearrangement links TRBV7-9 to TRBJ2-7; 7 nucleotides match TRBD1. The CDR3 extends over 11 amino acids. J was trimmed by 6 bases and V by 7 bases; bases with no gene match: 3. Germline V CDR1 and CDR2: SEHNR, FQNEAQ (reference sequence). CDR3 in DNA: TGTGCCAGCACGCGGACAGGCGAGCAGTACTTC. It encodes CASTRTGEQYF. The full variable domain, in which reference TRBV7-9 and TRBJ2-7 provide the parts outside the CDR3, is DTGVSQNPRHKITKRGQNVTFRCDPISEHNRLYWYRQTLGQGPEFLTYFQNEAQLEKSRLLSDRFSAERPKGSFSTLEIQRTEQGDSAMYLCASTRTGEQYFGPGTRLTVT.

This clone was seen a few times. The chain has TRBV19 and TRBJ2-3; 8 bases agree with TRBD1. Looked up from germline, CDR1 is LNHDA and CDR2 is SQIVND (reference sequence). The V segment lost 5 bases and the J segment 6 bases; nucleotides outside the gene matches: 7. The CDR3 loop spans 14 amino acids. CDR3 region: CASSGRTGRDTQYF. The CDR3 region has the DNA TGTGCCAGTAGTGGGCGGACAGGGCGCGATACGCAGTATTTT.

The rearrangement uses TRBV21-1 and TRBJ1-1; the table's D call, TRBD1, was not checked against the DNA. TRBV21-1 is termed a pseudogene. The CDR3 has 14 amino acids. The DNA for the CDR3 is TGTGCCAGCAGCAGCCGGGACAGCGGCACTGAAGCTTTCTTT. It is translated as CASSSRDSGTEAFF.

For this clone: The sample carries other DNA sequences with the same CDR3. This sequence joins TRBV29-1 and TRBJ1-2; tentative D call: TRBD1 (5 bases). The CDR3 sequence is 15 residues long. CDR1 is SQVTM and CDR2 is ANQGSEA in the germline V gene. V shed 2 bases and J shed 4 bases, with 17 bases lying between them. The CDR3 bases are TGCAGCGTTGAATGGGGGTCAGGGCGGGCCTATGGCTACACCTTC. Amino acid sequence: CSVEWGSGRAYGYTF.

This clone was detected only once. V is TRBV6-5 and J is TRBJ2-2; D unresolved. V lost 7 bases and J 4 bases, leaving 10 bases between the germline ends. The CDR3 length is 13 residues. Germline V gene sequence: CDR1 MNHEY, CDR2 SVGAGI. The CDR3 sequence is CASTNLGTGELFF. The CDR3 region has the DNA TGTGCCAGCACCAACCTAGGCACCGGGGAGCTGTTTTTT.

A single count supports this clone. One end of the junction does not line up with germline, which may come from a read error. The same CDR3 arises from other DNA sequences in this sample as well. This chain links TRBV5-1 with TRBJ2-5; D gene ambiguous. Germline CDR1 SGHRS, CDR2 YFSETQ. The CDR3 covers 14 residues. In nucleotides, the CDR3 is TGCGCCAGCAGTTTGGTCTTAGACCCCCAGACCCAGTACTTC. It yields the protein CASSLVLDPQTQYF.

The chain employs TRBV30 and TRBJ2-7; 7 bases line up with TRBD1. With 0 bases clipped from V and 1 base from J, the junction kept 3 bases outside the gene matches. The CDR3 contains 14 residues. Germline-derived CDR1 and CDR2 are GTSNPN and SVGIG (reference sequence). The CDR3 protein is CAWSVGGQSYEQYF. As DNA, the CDR3 is TGTGCCTGGAGTGTAGGGGGACAGTCCTACGAGCAGTACTTC.

V is TRBV19 and J is TRBJ2-4; 9 nucleotides agree with TRBD1. Germline CDR1 is LNHDA and CDR2 is SQIVND (reference sequence). Losses at the gene ends were 4 bases for V and 9 bases for J; bases not matched to a gene: 10. The CDR3 is 15 residues long. CDR3 protein: CASSSHRDRARIQYF. CDR3 DNA sequence: TGTGCCAGTAGTAGCCACCGGGACAGGGCACGCATTCAGTACTTC. Looking up the rest from reference TRBV19 and TRBJ2-4 gives the full variable domain: DGGITQSPKYLFRKEGQNVTLSCEQNLNHDAMYWYRQDPGQGLRLIYYSQIVNDFQKGDIAEGYSVSREKKESFPLTVTSAQKNPTAFYLCASSSHRDRARIQYFGAGTRLSVL.

This clone was seen more than once but under ten times. The chain combines TRBV7-2 with TRBJ1-6, with a weak D call TRBD1 (5 bases). Trimming left V 5 bases short and J 10 bases short, with 21 bases between. CDR1 SGHTA and CDR2 FQGNSA come from the germline V gene. The CDR3 is 16 residues long. The DNA of the CDR3 is TGTGCCAGCAGCCGGGTCGCGTTCGGGGCTAACTCACCCCTCCACTTT. Residues: CASSRVAFGANSPLHF.